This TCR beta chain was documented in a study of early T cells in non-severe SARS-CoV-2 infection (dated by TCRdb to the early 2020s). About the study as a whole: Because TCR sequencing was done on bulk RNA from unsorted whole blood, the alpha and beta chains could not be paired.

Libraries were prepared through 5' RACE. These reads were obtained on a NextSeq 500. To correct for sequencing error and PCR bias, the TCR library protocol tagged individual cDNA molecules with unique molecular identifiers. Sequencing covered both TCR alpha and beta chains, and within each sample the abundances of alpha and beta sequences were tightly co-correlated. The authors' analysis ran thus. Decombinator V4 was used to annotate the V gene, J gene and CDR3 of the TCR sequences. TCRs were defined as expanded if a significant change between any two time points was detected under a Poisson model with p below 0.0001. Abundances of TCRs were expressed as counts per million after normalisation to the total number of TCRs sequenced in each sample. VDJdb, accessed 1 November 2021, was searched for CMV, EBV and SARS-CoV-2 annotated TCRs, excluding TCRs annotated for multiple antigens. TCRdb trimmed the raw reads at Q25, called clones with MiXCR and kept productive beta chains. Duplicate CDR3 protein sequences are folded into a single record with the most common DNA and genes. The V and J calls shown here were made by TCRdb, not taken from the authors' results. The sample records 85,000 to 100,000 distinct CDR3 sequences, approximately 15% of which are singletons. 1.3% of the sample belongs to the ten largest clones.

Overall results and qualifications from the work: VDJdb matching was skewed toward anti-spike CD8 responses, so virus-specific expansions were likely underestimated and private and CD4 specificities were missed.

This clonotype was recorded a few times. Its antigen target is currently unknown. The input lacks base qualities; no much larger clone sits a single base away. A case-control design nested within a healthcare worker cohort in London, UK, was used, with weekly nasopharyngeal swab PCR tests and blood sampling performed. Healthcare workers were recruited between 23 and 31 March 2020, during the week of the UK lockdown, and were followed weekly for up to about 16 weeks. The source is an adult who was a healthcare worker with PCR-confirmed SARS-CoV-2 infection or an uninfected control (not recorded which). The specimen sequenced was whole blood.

CDR3 sequence: CASRSPLLSTGELFF. The DNA sequence is TGTGCCAGCAGATCTCCCCTACTTTCCACCGGGGAGCTGTTTTTT. The rearranged segments are TRBV27 and TRBJ2-2; no D gene call is confident. V is reduced by 6 bases and J by 4 bases, leaving a spacing of 15 bases between them. The germline V gene (reference sequence) gives CDR1 as MNHEY and CDR2 as SMNVEV. From its cysteine to its phenylalanine, the CDR3 spans 15 amino acids. The DNA shown is the 45-base CDR3, in frame from base 1.